Here is one T cell receptor (beta chain) with its context. There are 15 residues in the CDR3. Per germline, CDR1 LNHDA and CDR2 SQIVND (reference sequence). Trimming cost V 3 bases and J 2 bases; bases outside gene matches: 3. This record belongs to a study of T cell changes during pregnancy in multiple sclerosis. Profiled with immunoSEQ multiplex PCR; TCRdb holds only in-frame clones, not every one. Of approximately 130,000 clones in the sample, 93% were seen once. The clonotype comes from a female donor with multiple sclerosis, enrolled in a pregnancy study. The rearrangement links TRBV19 to TRBJ2-7; TRBD1 aligns across 11 bases. The material sequenced was peripheral blood, taken before pregnancy. CDR3 in DNA: TGTGCCAGTAGTATGGGGGGACAGGGGGCCTACGAGCAGTACTTC. Protein sequence: CASSMGGQGAYEQYF.